This T cell receptor beta chain derives from a study of human CD4 T cells and Enterobacteriaceae. This clone was seen a few times. Its antigen is not known. V lost 2 bases and J lost 2, with 11 bases in between. Germline CDR1 SGDLS, CDR2 YYNGEE. This CDR3 contains 14 residues. Data came from immunoSEQ multiplex PCR; TCRdb stores just in-frame clones and leaves some out. Here the sample spans some 30,000 clones, 70% to 85% being singletons. The memory gate held CD4+ cells that were not CD45RA+CCR7+CD95- naive cells, over 95% pure. Sorting first excluded CD8+, CD14+, CD16+, CD56+, CD19+ and CD25-bright cells. General study points: Specific clonotypes appeared less expanded ex vivo than cross-reactive ones.

The source material was memory CD4+ T cells from blood. The source of this sequence is a human donor in good health. The chain is built from TRBV9 and TRBJ2-7, with D possibly matching TRBD2 (6 bases). The CDR3 DNA sequence: TGTGCCAGCAGCGTTACGGGGGTTGCCTACGAGCAGTACTTC. Translated, it gives CASSVTGVAYEQYF. Based on the CDR3 plus reference TRBV9 and TRBJ2-7, the full variable domain is DSGVTQTPKHLITATGQRVTLRCSPRSGDLSVYWYQQSLDQGLQFLIQYYNGEERAKGNILERFSAQQFPDLHSELNLSSLELGDSALYFCASSVTGVAYEQYFGPGTRLTVT.